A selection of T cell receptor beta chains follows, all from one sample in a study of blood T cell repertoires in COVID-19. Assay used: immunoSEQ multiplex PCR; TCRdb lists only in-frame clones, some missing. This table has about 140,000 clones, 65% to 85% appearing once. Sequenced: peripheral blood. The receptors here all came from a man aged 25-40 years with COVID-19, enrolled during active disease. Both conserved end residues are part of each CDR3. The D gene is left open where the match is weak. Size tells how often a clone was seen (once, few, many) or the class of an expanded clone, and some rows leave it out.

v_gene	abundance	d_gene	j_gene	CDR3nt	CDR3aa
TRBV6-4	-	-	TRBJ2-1	TGTGCCAGCATCGGGATTTACAATGAGCAGTTCTTC	CASIGIYNEQFF
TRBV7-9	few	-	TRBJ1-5	TGTGCCAGCAGCCCCGAGGGCGTCAATCAGCCCCAGCATTTT	CASSPEGVNQPQHF
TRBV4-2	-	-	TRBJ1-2	TGTGCCAGCAGCCATGAACAGGGCTCGGATTCTAACTATGGCTACACCTTC	CASSHEQGSDSNYGYTF
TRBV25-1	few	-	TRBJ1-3	TGTGCCAGCAAAGGCCGCCGGGGGGGAAACACCATATATTTT	CASKGRRGGNTIYF
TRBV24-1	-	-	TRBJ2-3	TGTGCCACCAGTGATCCCCCCGAGGGGACTCGCACAGATACGCAGTATTTT	CATSDPPEGTRTDTQYF
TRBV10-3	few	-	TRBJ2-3	TGTGCCATCAGGGACAGAGACACAGATACGCAGTATTTT	CAIRDRDTDTQYF
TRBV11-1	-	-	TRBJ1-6	TGTGCCAGCAGCTTCTTAGACAGTGGACAATCACCCCTCCACTTT	CASSFLDSGQSPLHF
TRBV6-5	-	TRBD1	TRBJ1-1	TGTGCCAGCCATGGGACAGGGGCGGTTAACACTGAAGCTTTCTTT	CASHGTGAVNTEAFF
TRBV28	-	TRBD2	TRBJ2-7	TGTGCCAGCAGCCCGCAGGGGAGCGGGAGTTTTCACGAGCAGTACTTC	CASSPQGSGSFHEQYF
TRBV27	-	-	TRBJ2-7	TGTGCCAGCAGTTTAAACCTAGCACCCTACGAGCAGTACTTC	CASSLNLAPYEQYF
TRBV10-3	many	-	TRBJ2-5	TGTGCCATCAGTGATAGCGCATACGGGGAGACCCAGTACTTC	CAISDSAYGETQYF
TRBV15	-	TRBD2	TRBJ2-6	TGTGCCACCAGCTATGGGAGGGGTTCTGGGGCCAACGTCCTGACTTTC	CATSYGRGSGANVLTF
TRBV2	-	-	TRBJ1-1	TGTGCCACCCAAGGACAGAACACTGAAGCTTTCTTT	CATQGQNTEAFF
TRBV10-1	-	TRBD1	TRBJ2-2	TGCGCCACCACTCGGGACAGGAACACCGGGGAGCTGTTTTTT	CATTRDRNTGELFF
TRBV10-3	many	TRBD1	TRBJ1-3	TGTGCCATCAGTGAGAGGGGACAGGGGGCCAACACCATATATTTT	CAISERGQGANTIYF
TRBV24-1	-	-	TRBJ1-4	TGTGCCACCAGTGACCCGGACGGAGGTAATGAAAAACTGTTTTTT	CATSDPDGGNEKLFF
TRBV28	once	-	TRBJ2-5	TGTGCCAGCGGGTGGAGGGGCCAGTACTTC	CASGWRGQYF
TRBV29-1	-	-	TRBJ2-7	TGCAGCGTGGTCCCCGGGAGTACCTACGAGCAGTACTTC	CSVVPGSTYEQYF
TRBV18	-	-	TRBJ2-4	TGTGCCAGCTCACCGGGCTTTCTAGCCAAAAACATTCAGTACTTC	CASSPGFLAKNIQYF
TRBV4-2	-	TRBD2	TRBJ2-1	TGTGCCAGCAGCCAAGTTCCGGGACTAGCTGTCAATGAGCAGTTCTTC	CASSQVPGLAVNEQFF
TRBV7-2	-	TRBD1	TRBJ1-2	TGTGCCAGCAGCGGCGGGACAGGACCTCCCTATGGCTACACCTTC	CASSGGTGPPYGYTF
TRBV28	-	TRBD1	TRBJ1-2	TGTGCCAGCAGTTTATGGACAGGGGGAGGTGAGGGCTACACCTTC	CASSLWTGGGEGYTF
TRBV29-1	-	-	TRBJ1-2	TGCAGCGTTGAAGGGGACTCGCCGGGGAGACATGGCTACACCTTC	CSVEGDSPGRHGYTF
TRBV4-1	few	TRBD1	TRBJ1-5	TGCGCCAGCAGCCAAGTTGGGGGCAATCAGGGGGCACGGTGGGATCAGCCCCAGCATTTT	CASSQVGGNQGARWDQPQHF
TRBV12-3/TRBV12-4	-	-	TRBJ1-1	TGTGCCAGCAGTTTGGGCGAGAACACTGAAGCTTTCTTT	CASSLGENTEAFF
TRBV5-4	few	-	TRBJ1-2	TGTGCCAGCAGCTTTCCAGGTTATATCTATGGCTACACCTTC	CASSFPGYIYGYTF
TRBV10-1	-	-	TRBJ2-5	TGCGCCAGCAGTGATGGAGGGGGCGAGACCCAGTACTTC	CASSDGGGETQYF
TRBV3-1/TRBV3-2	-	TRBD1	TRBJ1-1	TGTGCCAGCAGCCAAGGACCAGGGGGGCAGGAGGAGGTTGAAGCTTTCTTT	CASSQGPGGQEEVEAFF
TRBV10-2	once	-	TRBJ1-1	TGCGCCAGCAGTGATCGAGGGCAGATAAACACTGAAGCTTTCTTT	CASSDRGQINTEAFF
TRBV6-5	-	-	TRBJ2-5	TGTGCCAGCACGAAAACAGGGATGATGAAGACCCAGTACTTC	CASTKTGMMKTQYF
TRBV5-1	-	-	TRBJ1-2	TGCGCCAGCAGCTTGCTACGGGGGTTAGACTATGGCTACACCTTC	CASSLLRGLDYGYTF
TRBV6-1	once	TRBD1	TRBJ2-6	TGTGCCAGCAGTGGGACAGGGGGGGCTGGGGCCAACGTCCTGACTTTC	CASSGTGGAGANVLTF
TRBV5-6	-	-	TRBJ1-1	TGTGCCAGCAGCTTGGAAGAAGGGGGGGACACTGAAGCTTTCTTT	CASSLEEGGDTEAFF
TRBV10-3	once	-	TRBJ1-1	TGTGCCATCAGTGCCGCGGAGTGGGACACTGAAGCTTTCTTT	CAISAAEWDTEAFF
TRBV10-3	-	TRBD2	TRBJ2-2	TGTGCCATCAGTGCGCAAGGCGGGGGGACCGGGGAGCTGTTTTTT	CAISAQGGGTGELFF
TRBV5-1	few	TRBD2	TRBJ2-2	TGCGCCAGCCTACCGGCGGGGGTAGGGACCGGGGAGCTGTTTTTT	CASLPAGVGTGELFF
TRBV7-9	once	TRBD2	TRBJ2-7	TGTGCCAGCAGCTTAGTAATCGAGACTAGCGGGATCTTAGGCGAGCAGTACTTC	CASSLVIETSGILGEQYF
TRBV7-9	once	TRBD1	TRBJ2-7	TGTGCCAGCAGCCCCTCCGGGACAGGGGGCTCCGAGCAGTACTTC	CASSPSGTGGSEQYF
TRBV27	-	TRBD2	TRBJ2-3	TGTGCCAGCAGTTTTCTAGCGGGAGGTATGAATACGCAGTATTTT	CASSFLAGGMNTQYF
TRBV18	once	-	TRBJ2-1	TGTGCCAGCTCAATCAGGGCATCCTACAATGAGCAGTTCTTC	CASSIRASYNEQFF
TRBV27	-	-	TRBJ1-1	TGTGCCAGCAGTTCCGGTCCAGGCGCTGAAGCTTTCTTT	CASSSGPGAEAFF
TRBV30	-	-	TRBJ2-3	TGTGCCTGGAGTCTTTCTGGGGGCGTACTCACAGATACGCAGTATTTT	CAWSLSGGVLTDTQYF
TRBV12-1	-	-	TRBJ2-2	TGTGCCAGCAGCTTTCGACAGATCGACCTTTCCGGGGAGCTGTTTTTT	CASSFRQIDLSGELFF
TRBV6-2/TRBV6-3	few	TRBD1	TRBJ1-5	TGTGCCAGCAGCCCAGGACAGGGGGTCAGCAATCAGCCCCAGCATTTT	CASSPGQGVSNQPQHF
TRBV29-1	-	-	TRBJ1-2	TGCAGCGTCGGAGACAGCCAGCCGTATGGCTACACCTTC	CSVGDSQPYGYTF
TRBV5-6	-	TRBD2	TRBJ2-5	TGTGCCAGCAGCTTGAAAAAGGGACTAGCGGGACGAGAGACCCAGTACTTC	CASSLKKGLAGRETQYF
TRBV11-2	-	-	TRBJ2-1	TGTGCCAGCAGCCCGCGCCGGGGAGTATCCTACAATGAGCAGTTCTTC	CASSPRRGVSYNEQFF
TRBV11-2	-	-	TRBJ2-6	TGTGCCAGCAGCCGGGACTCCAGAGGCTCTGGGGCCAACGTCCTGACTTTC	CASSRDSRGSGANVLTF